The 8 T cell receptor beta chains presented below share a single source sample, sequenced in a study of blood T cells in healthy people across ages. Together with a sample-barcoded 5' primer, a J-beta primer mix was included in a second PCR lasting 7 to 11 cycles. TCRdb reanalysed the 5' RACE reads using MiXCR and keeps one entry per CDR3 protein. This table holds some 860,000 distinct CDR3 sequences, about 61% found once. Sequenced: blood. These receptors all stem from a man aged 40-55 years in good health.

This chain uses TRBV20-1 with TRBJ2-1; D uncertain. V was cut by 6 bases and J by 9 bases, with 18 bases left in between. The CDR3 contains 13 residues. Germline V CDR1 and CDR2: DFQATT, SNEGSKA (reference sequence). CDR3 in amino acids: CSALGRAGLEQFF. The CDR3 DNA is TGCAGTGCCCTTGGACGTGCTGGGCTTGAGCAGTTCTTC.

The chain combines TRBV20-1 with TRBJ2-1; 12 nucleotides line up with TRBD2. V gave up 0 bases and J gave up 0 bases; unmatched junction bases: 6. Germline CDR1 DFQATT, CDR2 SNEGSKA (reference sequence). This CDR3 has 18 residues. The CDR3 nucleotides read TGCAGTGCTAGAGATCCGATGACTAGCGGGAGCTCCTACAATGAGCAGTTCTTC. Amino acids: CSARDPMTSGSSYNEQFF.

In the case of this clonotype: With a much larger clone just one base away, this may be a read error. The chain's CDR3 is CASSQVGGFTDTRYF. The DNA of the CDR3 is TGCGCCAGCAGCCAAGTGGGCGGCTTCACAGATACGCGGTATTTT. The chain combines TRBV4-3 with TRBJ2-3; no firm D call. Germline V gives CDR1 LGHNA, CDR2 YSLEER. The CDR3 is made up of 15 amino acids.

J is TRBJ2-6 and V is TRBV6-2 or TRBV6-3, with unresolved D. The CDR3 contains 12 residues. V was clipped by 7 bases and J by 2 bases, with 3 bases between them. The germline CDR1 and CDR2 sequences are MNHEY and SVGEGT. CDR3: CASKPGANVLTF. CDR3 nucleotides: TGTGCCAGCAAGCCTGGGGCCAACGTCCTGACTTTC.

This sequence joins TRBV14 and TRBJ2-3; D remains unclear. The CDR3 spans 14 residues. Germline CDR1 SGHDN, CDR2 FVKESK. V was pared by 1 base and J by 0 bases, with 5 bases between. The CDR3 region is CASSQGVSTDTQYF. The CDR3 DNA follows: TGTGCCAGCAGCCAAGGGGTTAGCACAGATACGCAGTATTTT.

The rearrangement joins TRBV29-1 to TRBJ2-2; D gene unclear. The CDR3 is 12 amino acids. Germline loops: CDR1 SQVTM, CDR2 ANQGSEA. V was shortened by 1 base and J by 5 bases, with 5 bases between the two germline ends. The CDR3 DNA reads TGCAGCGTTGAAGGCCAGACCGGGGAGCTGTTTTTT. Its translation: CSVEGQTGELFF.

This chain joins TRBV20-1 and TRBJ2-2; 10 positions match TRBD1. CDR3 length: 14 residues. J lost 6 bases, V lost 5 bases, and 6 bases had no gene match. Germline CDR1 reads DFQATT; CDR2 reads SNEGSKA (reference sequence). CDR3 bases: TGCAGTGCTGCCGGGACAGGGGATTCCGGGGAGCTGTTTTTT. Its translation is CSAAGTGDSGELFF.

V and J are TRBV15 and TRBJ2-5, with TRBD1 matching over 9 bases. CDR1 and CDR2 (germline): LNHNV, YYDKDF (reference sequence). V was pared by 5 bases and J by 11 bases, with 12 bases of the junction left unmatched. The CDR3 is 14 amino acids. The CDR3 sequence is CATSYDRGVGEQYF. DNA for the CDR3: TGTGCCACCAGCTACGACAGGGGGGTGGGTGAGCAGTACTTC.